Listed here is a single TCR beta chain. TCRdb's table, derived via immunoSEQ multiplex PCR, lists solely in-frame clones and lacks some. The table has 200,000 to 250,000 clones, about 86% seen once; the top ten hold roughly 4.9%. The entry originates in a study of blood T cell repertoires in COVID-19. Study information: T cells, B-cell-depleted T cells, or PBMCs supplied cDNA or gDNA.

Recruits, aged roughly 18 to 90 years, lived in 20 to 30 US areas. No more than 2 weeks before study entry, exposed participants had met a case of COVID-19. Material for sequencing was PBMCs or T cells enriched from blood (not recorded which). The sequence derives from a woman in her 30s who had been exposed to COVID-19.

For the CDR3, the DNA is TGTGCCAGCAGCTTAGGCGGACAGGGTGGAAGAAACACCATATATTTT. It encodes CASSLGGQGGRNTIYF. V gene TRBV11-3 combines with J gene TRBJ1-3; TRBD1 agrees at 8 bases. J was trimmed by 5 bases and V by 1 base; bases with no gene match: 7. Germline CDR1 SGHNT, CDR2 YENEEA. The CDR3 has 16 residues.